The 25 T cell receptor beta chains in this list originate from one sample, sequenced in a study of blood T cells in healthy people across ages. Alongside a J-beta primer mix, a sample-barcoded 5' primer served in a second PCR lasting about 7 to 12 cycles. Each CDR3 protein is one row after TCRdb ran MiXCR on the 5' RACE reads. Among some 1,000,000 distinct CDR3 sequences, around 27% were seen once, and the ten largest hold 0.65% to 0.75%. These data also featured in a second study, about T cells of mothers and their children.

Sample: blood. The receptor source for this set is a girl aged 2 to 9 in good health.

J is TRBJ1-2 and V is TRBV6-5; TRBD1 matches at 7 bases. Germline values: CDR1 MNHEY, CDR2 SVGAGI. Trimming took 0 bases from V and 10 from J; bases not matched to a gene: 8. CDR3 length equals 14 residues. This chain's CDR3 is CASSYSSQGGAYTF. CDR3 bases: TGTGCCAGCAGTTACTCGTCGCAGGGGGGGGCCTACACCTTC.

The chain recombines TRBV27 with TRBJ2-7, with TRBD2 matching over 12 bases. This CDR3 is 15 amino acids long. The V segment lost 6 bases and the J segment 4 bases; nucleotides outside the gene matches: 7. Germline loops: CDR1 MNHEY, CDR2 SMNVEV (reference sequence). The CDR3 protein is CASSPRTSGEYEQYF. The CDR3 nucleotides are TGTGCCAGCAGCCCCCGGACTAGCGGGGAGTACGAGCAGTACTTC.

This clonotype appeared a few times. The chain carries TRBV28 and TRBJ1-5, with a weak D call TRBD1 (5 bases). V lost 7 bases to trimming and J lost 5 bases, with 27 bases between them. The CDR3 consists of 18 residues. Germline CDR1 and CDR2: MDHEN and SYDVKM. The CDR3 nucleotides read TGTGCCAGCAACCTTCGGGGGGAAGGGAGGTTTAGGGATCAGCCCCAGCATTTT. Translation gives CASNLRGEGRFRDQPQHF.

In this sample, this clonotype turned up a few times. The chain employs TRBV20-1 and TRBJ1-1, with D perhaps matching TRBD1 (5 bases). CDR1 and CDR2 (germline): DFQATT, SNEGSKA (reference sequence). V lost 3 bases, J lost 5 bases, and 7 bases lay in between. The CDR3 consists of 11 residues. The CDR3 DNA follows: TGCAGTGCTAGCCGACAGACTGAAGCTTTCTTT. This gives the protein CSASRQTEAFF.

The chain carries TRBV2 and TRBJ2-1, with a possible D match to TRBD2 (6 bases). Germline CDR1 SNHLY, CDR2 FYNNEI. V gave up 11 bases and J gave up 7 bases, with 12 bases separating them. The CDR3 length is 11 residues. CDR3 in amino acids: CAGRRGNEQFF. CDR3 sequence (DNA): TGTGCCGGCCGACGGGGGAATGAGCAGTTCTTC.

The V and J genes are TRBV15 and TRBJ1-3; possible D gene TRBD1, 5 bases. CDR1 is LNHNV, CDR2 YYDKDF, per germline (reference sequence). This CDR3 spans 14 amino acids. The V end lost 5 bases, the J end lost 4 bases, and 12 bases lay between the germline ends. In DNA, the CDR3 is TGTGCCACCAGCGAACCGGGACGCGGAAACACCATATATTTT. Encoded protein: CATSEPGRGNTIYF.

This clonotype was recorded many times. This chain uses TRBV6-5 with TRBJ1-2; D might be TRBD1 (5 bases). Germline V gene sequence: CDR1 MNHEY, CDR2 SVGAGI. CDR3 length: 16 amino acids. Trimming cost V 6 bases and J 7 bases, with 24 bases left between them. The CDR3 protein is CASRRLHVGGGFGYTF. CDR3 DNA sequence: TGTGCCAGCAGACGGCTACACGTGGGGGGGGGATTTGGCTACACCTTC.

This clonotype was counted ten times or more. V gene TRBV29-1 combines with J gene TRBJ1-5; D not resolved. Trimming left V 7 bases short and J 0 bases short, with 7 bases between. There are 12 residues in the CDR3. Germline V gene lookup returns CDR1 SQVTM and CDR2 ANQGSEA. The DNA of the CDR3 is TGCAGCGCTGGCCATAGCAATCAGCCCCAGCATTTT. This encodes CSAGHSNQPQHF.

This clonotype was detected a few times. This chain connects TRBV28 to TRBJ1-1, with a possible D match to TRBD1 (5 bases). The germline V gene has CDR1 MDHEN and CDR2 SYDVKM. This CDR3 is built from 19 residues. V was trimmed by 2 bases and J by 1 base, leaving 23 bases between them. The CDR3 spells CASSLRIWDRQVSNTEAFF. The CDR3 DNA follows: TGTGCCAGCAGTTTAAGGATTTGGGACCGGCAGGTCTCGAACACTGAAGCTTTCTTT.

The rearrangement links TRBV29-1 to TRBJ2-5; possible D gene TRBD2, 6 bases. The end of the DNA aligns better with TRBJ2-7, so the J call may be wrong. The CDR3 runs 12 residues. Germline V gene data show CDR1 as SQVTM and CDR2 as ANQGSEA. The CDR3 region has the DNA TGCAGCGTTTCGGCGGGACCCTACGAGCAGTACTTC. Protein sequence: CSVSAGPYEQYF.

This clonotype has more than one count but fewer than ten. The CDR3 DNA reads TGCAGCGTTGTCGGGCGGAGTGGGGAGCAGTACTTC. This sequence encodes CSVVGRSGEQYF. V gene TRBV29-1 combines with J gene TRBJ2-7; no clear D gene. Trimming took 4 bases from V and 7 from J, leaving 14 bases between them. Germline values: CDR1 SQVTM, CDR2 ANQGSEA. The CDR3 extends over 12 amino acids.

The J gene is TRBJ2-5, the V gene TRBV20-1, with a tentative D call TRBD2 (5 bases). The V end was cut by 6 bases, the J end by 6 bases, with 14 bases between. The germline V gene has CDR1 DFQATT and CDR2 SNEGSKA (reference sequence). This CDR3 is 12 amino acids long. The CDR3 coding sequence is TGCAGTGCCCCCGGCGGGTTGCAGACCCAGTACTTC. It yields the protein CSAPGGLQTQYF.

The genes are TRBV28 and TRBJ2-5, with 9 bases lining up with TRBD2. This CDR3 has 16 residues. J lost 2 bases, V lost 3 bases, and 7 bases had no gene match. The germline CDR1 and CDR2 sequences are MDHEN and SYDVKM. The CDR3 DNA is TGTGCCAGCAGTTTCGGCGCGGGAGGGTTGCAAGAGACCCAGTACTTC. Residues: CASSFGAGGLQETQYF.

The chain has TRBV3-1 and TRBJ1-5; the D is unclear. V was pared by 0 bases and J by 0 bases, with 12 bases between. This CDR3 contains 17 residues. Germline loops: CDR1 LGHDT, CDR2 YNNKEL (reference sequence). CDR3 sequence reads: CASSQDPIGPSNQPQHF. The CDR3 bases are TGTGCCAGCAGCCAAGATCCAATTGGACCTAGCAATCAGCCCCAGCATTTT.

The chain recombines TRBV10-3 with TRBJ2-2; TRBD2 matches 9 bases. V shed 2 bases, J shed 4 bases, and the junction held 8 bases outside the gene matches. The CDR3 has 17 residues. Germline-derived CDR1 and CDR2 are ENHRY and SYGVKD. CDR3 sequence reads: CAISERVAGAPTGELFF. CDR3 nucleotides: TGTGCCATCAGTGAGAGGGTAGCGGGGGCCCCCACCGGGGAGCTGTTTTTT.

The rearrangement links TRBV7-9 to TRBJ2-3; 7 bases fit TRBD2. The CDR3 runs to 15 residues. V was pared by 3 bases and J by 0 bases, with 3 bases of the junction left unmatched. Germline V gene lookup returns CDR1 SEHNR and CDR2 FQNEAQ (reference sequence). CDR3: CASSFERGSTDTQYF. The CDR3 nucleotides read TGTGCCAGCAGCTTCGAGCGGGGTAGCACAGATACGCAGTATTTT.

This chain connects TRBV12-3 or TRBV12-4 to TRBJ1-5; a weak D match, TRBD1 (5 bases). The CDR3 is made up of 16 amino acids. The germline V and J ends were trimmed by 4 bases and 1 base, with 14 bases remaining between them. The CDR3 loop is CASSWAGGMSNQPQHF. The CDR3 DNA reads TGTGCCAGCAGTTGGGCGGGGGGGATGAGCAATCAGCCCCAGCATTTT.

The rearrangement joins TRBV12-3 or TRBV12-4 to TRBJ1-4; D is uncertain. V lost 5 bases, J lost 6 bases, and 16 bases lay in between. This CDR3 is built from 15 residues. The CDR3 nucleotides are TGTGCCAGCAGTCTCGGATTAAGTCTAGATGAAAAACTGTTTTTT. This encodes CASSLGLSLDEKLFF.

The V gene is TRBV12-3 or TRBV12-4, the J gene TRBJ2-1; 10 bases line up with TRBD2. The DNA end favors TRBJ2-7, so the J call may be wrong. This CDR3 comprises 17 residues. CDR3 region: CASSPFHGTSANYEQYF. The CDR3 nucleotides are TGTGCCAGCAGCCCTTTTCACGGGACTAGCGCAAACTACGAGCAGTACTTC.

This clonotype occurred a few times. The chain links TRBV4-1 to TRBJ2-7; D is possibly TRBD2 (5 bases). V lost 2 bases and J 4 bases, leaving 12 bases between the germline ends. The CDR3 totals 14 residues. Per germline, CDR1 MGHRA and CDR2 YSYEKL. The chain's CDR3 is CASSQTSGPYEQYF. The CDR3 region has the DNA TGCGCCAGCAGCCAAACAAGCGGCCCTTACGAGCAGTACTTC.

The chain links TRBV6-1 to TRBJ2-1, with 14 bases that match TRBD2. Germline V lookup: CDR1 MNHNS, CDR2 SASEGT. There are 13 residues in the CDR3. The junction had 2 bases not matched to a gene; V was cut back by 8 bases and J by 8 bases. The CDR3 reads CASWGLAGDEQFF. The CDR3 bases are TGTGCCAGCTGGGGACTAGCGGGGGATGAGCAGTTCTTC.

The table lists this clonotype with a few counts. The V gene is TRBV4-1, the J gene TRBJ1-4; TRBD1 agrees at 10 bases. The length of the CDR3 is 16 residues. The V gene's germline CDR1 is MGHRA and CDR2 YSYEKL. Unmatched junction bases numbered 5, after V lost 2 bases and J lost 5 bases. The CDR3 loop is CASSQLSTGGNEKLFF. In DNA, the CDR3 is TGCGCCAGCAGCCAACTTTCGACAGGGGGCAATGAAAAACTGTTTTTT.

This clonotype has a handful of counts. The chain uses TRBV5-5 and TRBJ2-2, with D unclear. Germline V CDR1 and CDR2: SGHKS, YYEKEE (reference sequence). Trimming left V 0 bases short and J 4 bases short, with 7 bases between. This CDR3 region has 14 residues. The CDR3 loop reads CASSLGWGTGELFF. The CDR3 DNA follows: TGTGCCAGCAGCTTGGGGTGGGGCACCGGGGAGCTGTTTTTT.

The chain joins TRBV12-3 or TRBV12-4 to TRBJ1-1, with 8 bases lining up with TRBD1. The CDR3 totals 15 residues. The trim removed 6 bases at V and 1 base at J, leaving 7 bases unmatched. Written as DNA, the CDR3 is TGTGCCAGCAGCCCACAGGGGGGCCGGAACACTGAAGCTTTCTTT. Its translation: CASSPQGGRNTEAFF.

This rearrangement joins TRBV5-1 to TRBJ1-3; TRBD1 is a possible D gene (6 bases). V gave up 2 bases and J gave up 0 bases, with 15 bases separating them. The CDR3 spans 17 residues. Germline V gene data show CDR1 as SGHRS and CDR2 as YFSETQ. CDR3 sequence reads: CASSFGPDSYSGNTIYF. In nucleotides, the CDR3 is TGCGCCAGCAGCTTTGGCCCGGACAGCTACTCTGGAAACACCATATATTTT.